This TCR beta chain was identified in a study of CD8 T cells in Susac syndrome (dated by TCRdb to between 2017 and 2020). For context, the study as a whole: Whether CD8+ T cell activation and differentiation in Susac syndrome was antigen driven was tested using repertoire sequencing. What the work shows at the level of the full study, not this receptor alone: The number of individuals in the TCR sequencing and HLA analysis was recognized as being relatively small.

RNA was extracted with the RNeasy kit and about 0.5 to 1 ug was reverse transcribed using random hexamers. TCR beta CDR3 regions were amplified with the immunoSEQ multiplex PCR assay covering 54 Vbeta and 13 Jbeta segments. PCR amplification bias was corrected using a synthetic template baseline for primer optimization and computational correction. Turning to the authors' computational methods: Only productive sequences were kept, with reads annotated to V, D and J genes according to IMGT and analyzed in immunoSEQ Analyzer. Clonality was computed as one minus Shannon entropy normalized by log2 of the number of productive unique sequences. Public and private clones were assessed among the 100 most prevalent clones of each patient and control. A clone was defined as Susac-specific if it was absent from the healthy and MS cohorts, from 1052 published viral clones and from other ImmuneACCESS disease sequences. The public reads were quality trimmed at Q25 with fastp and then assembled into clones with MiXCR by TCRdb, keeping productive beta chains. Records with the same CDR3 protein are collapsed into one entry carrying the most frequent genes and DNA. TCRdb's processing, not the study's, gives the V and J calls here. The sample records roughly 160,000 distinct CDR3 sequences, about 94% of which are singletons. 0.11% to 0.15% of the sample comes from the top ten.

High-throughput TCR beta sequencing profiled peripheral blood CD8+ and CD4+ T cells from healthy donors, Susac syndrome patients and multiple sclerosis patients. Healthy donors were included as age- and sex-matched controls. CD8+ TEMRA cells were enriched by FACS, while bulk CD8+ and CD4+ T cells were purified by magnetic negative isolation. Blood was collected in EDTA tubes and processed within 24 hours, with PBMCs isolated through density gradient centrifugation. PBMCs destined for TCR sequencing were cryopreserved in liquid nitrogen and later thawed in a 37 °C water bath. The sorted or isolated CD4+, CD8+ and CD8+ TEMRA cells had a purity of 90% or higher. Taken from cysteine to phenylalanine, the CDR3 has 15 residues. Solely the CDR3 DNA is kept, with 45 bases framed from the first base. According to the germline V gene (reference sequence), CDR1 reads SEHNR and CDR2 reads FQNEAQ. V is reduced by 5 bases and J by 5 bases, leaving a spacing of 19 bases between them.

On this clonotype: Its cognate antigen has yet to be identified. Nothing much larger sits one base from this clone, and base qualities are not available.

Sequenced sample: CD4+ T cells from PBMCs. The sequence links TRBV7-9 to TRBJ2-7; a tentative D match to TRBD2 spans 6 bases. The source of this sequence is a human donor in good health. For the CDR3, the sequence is CASSPSGGAKNEQYF. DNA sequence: TGTGCCAGCAGCCCCTCCGGAGGGGCGAAGAACGAGCAGTACTTC.